This T cell receptor beta chain stems from a study of glioma-infiltrating T cells after dendritic cell vaccination. Across the whole study: Samples are from glioblastoma patients in Phase I and II dendritic cell vaccine trials.

Findings and limits, study-wide: Patients with more pretreatment TILs had longer time to progression and survival.

This clone was picked up one time. Antigen: not known. Sequenced by immunoSEQ multiplex PCR; TCRdb stores in-frame clones only, minus some. The top ten clones hold approximately 2.7% of a sample with 90,000 to 110,000 clones, 85% to 90% of them seen once. Time point described: after dendritic cell vaccination, including at tumor progression/relapse. This sample comprised blood, obtained after dendritic cell vaccination. This clonotype was obtained from a human donor with glioblastoma.

CDR3 DNA: TGTGCCAGCAGCGCATCAGGGAACATGAACACTGAAGCTTTCTTT. Translating it yields CASSASGNMNTEAFF. The chain couples TRBV11-2 to TRBJ1-1, with D perhaps TRBD1 (5 bases). Between the trimmed V and J ends, which lost 5 bases and 0 bases, there was a span of 13 bases. This CDR3 has 15 residues. In germline, CDR1 is SGHAT, CDR2 FQNNGV.